The next 29 T cell receptor beta chains were all read from a single sample in a study of lymphopenia after photon versus proton radiotherapy. The data were produced by immunoSEQ multiplex PCR, yet TCRdb's version contains in-frame clones alone and is incomplete. The sample lists 55,000 to 70,000 clones, approximately 90% occurring once. Sequenced material: peripheral blood, taken from a patient treated with photon-based radiotherapy. These receptors came from a woman between 35 and 50 years old with cholangiocarcinoma.

This clone showed up just once. Its ends do not fully match the called genes, so a read error is possible. CDR3 loop: CKGGPHNEQFF. CDR3 bases: TGCAAGGGGGGGCCGCACAATGAGCAGTTCTTC. The chain couples TRBV28 to TRBJ2-1, with D maybe TRBD2 (7 bases). CDR3 length equals 11 residues. Germline lookup yields CDR1 MDHEN and CDR2 SYDVKM.

The chain combines TRBV28 with TRBJ1-1; a weak D match, TRBD1 (6 bases). Germline loops: CDR1 MDHEN, CDR2 SYDVKM. The CDR3 covers 15 residues. The V and J ends lost 3 bases and 5 bases respectively, with 16 bases between them. CDR3 amino acids: CASSFFGGGETEAFF. The CDR3 DNA reads TGTGCCAGCAGTTTCTTCGGGGGCGGGGAGACTGAAGCTTTCTTT.

The J gene is TRBJ1-4, the V gene TRBV5-6; perhaps TRBD1 as D (6 bases). Trimming took off 0 bases at V and 7 bases at J, with 10 bases between the two ends. In germline, CDR1 is SGHDT, CDR2 YYEEEE. The CDR3 extends over 14 amino acids. DNA of the CDR3: TGTGCCAGCAGCTTGGCAGGGGCCAGTGAAAAACTGTTTTTT. This gives the protein CASSLAGASEKLFF.

The V call is TRBV11-2, the J call TRBJ1-1; D gene unclear. Germline assignment: CDR1 SGHAT and CDR2 FQNNGV. There are 14 residues in the CDR3. V lost 1 base and J lost 6, with 12 bases in between. CDR3 residues: CASSLAAGSPEAFF. The CDR3 nucleotides read TGTGCCAGCAGCTTAGCAGCAGGAAGCCCTGAAGCTTTCTTT.

This chain links TRBV5-8 with TRBJ1-1, with TRBD1 as a possible D gene (5 bases). CDR1 is SGHTS and CDR2 is YDEGEE in the germline V gene. Deletions cut 0 bases from V and 1 base from J, with 7 bases between. This CDR3 comprises 14 residues. Here the CDR3 DNA reads TGTGCCAGCAGCTTGGCAGGGAAGAACACTGAAGCTTTCTTT. Amino acid sequence: CASSLAGKNTEAFF.

V usage is TRBV28 and J usage is TRBJ2-7; D uncertain. V was shortened by 3 bases and J by 4 bases, with 13 bases between the two germline ends. The CDR3 runs 14 residues. Germline CDR1 is MDHEN and CDR2 is SYDVKM. This chain's CDR3 is CASSFSLNWYEQYF. CDR3 sequence (DNA): TGTGCCAGCAGTTTCAGTCTCAACTGGTACGAGCAGTACTTC.

The chain is built from TRBV5-1 and TRBJ2-1; D gene ambiguous. Germline lookup yields CDR1 SGHRS and CDR2 YFSETQ. There are 15 residues in the CDR3. Trimming cost V 3 bases and J 7 bases, with 17 bases left between them. In nucleotides, the CDR3 is TGCGCCAGCAGCTGGGCGGCTGGGAAAGAGAATGAGCAGTTCTTC. This encodes CASSWAAGKENEQFF.

The genes are TRBV11-3 and TRBJ2-2; 8 bases are shared with TRBD2. V was clipped by 6 bases and J by 7 bases; unmatched bases: 10. The CDR3 loop spans 15 amino acids. Germline loops: CDR1 SGHNT, CDR2 YENEEA. The CDR3 DNA follows: TGTGCCAGCAGAGAGAGCGGGAGATCTCACGGGGAGCTGTTTTTT. This translates into CASRESGRSHGELFF.

The V gene is TRBV6-1, the J gene TRBJ1-2; no clear D. The V and J ends lost 6 bases and 8 bases respectively, with 19 bases between them. This CDR3 has 14 amino acids. CDR1 and CDR2 from the germline V gene are MNHNS and SASEGT. CDR3 sequence reads: CASRSSGGSSGYTF. The CDR3 coding sequence is TGTGCCAGCAGGAGCTCGGGTGGGAGCAGCGGCTACACCTTC.

The chain couples TRBV5-1 to TRBJ2-5; TRBD2 matches at 10 bases. V shed 5 bases and J 4 bases; nucleotides not matched to a gene: 8. Per germline, CDR1 SGHRS and CDR2 YFSETQ. This CDR3 has 15 amino acids. The CDR3 sequence: CASSLLAGRGETQYF. The CDR3 DNA follows: TGCGCCAGCAGTTTACTAGCGGGAAGAGGAGAGACCCAGTACTTC.

This clone was found once. The V and J genes are TRBV28 and TRBJ2-5, with 10 bases matching TRBD1. The CDR3 runs 19 residues. Germline V gene data show CDR1 as MDHEN and CDR2 as SYDVKM. V was clipped by 7 bases and J by 3 bases; unmatched bases: 20. The CDR3 sequence is CASNRARGTGVFREETQYF. The CDR3 DNA follows: TGTGCCAGCAACAGAGCCCGCGGGACAGGGGTTTTCAGGGAAGAGACCCAGTACTTC.

The CDR3 DNA sequence: TGTGCCAGCAGGGCCGGAGGGGCAACTAATGAAAAACTGTTTTTT. Amino acid sequence: CASRAGGATNEKLFF. V and J are TRBV6-5 and TRBJ1-4, with TRBD1 as a possible D gene (5 bases). Germline CDR1 and CDR2: MNHEY and SVGAGI. The V gene lost 6 bases and the J gene lost 0 bases, with 11 bases spanning the gap. This CDR3 has 15 residues.

The chain carries TRBV6-6 and TRBJ2-7; D perhaps matches TRBD2 (6 bases). The CDR3 totals 14 residues. V was trimmed by 4 bases and J by 2 bases, leaving 12 bases between them. Germline-derived CDR1 and CDR2 are MNHNY and SVGAGI (reference sequence). As DNA, the CDR3 is TGTGCCAGCAGTTTTGCCAGGGAGGCCTACGAGCAGTACTTC. Protein sequence: CASSFAREAYEQYF.

This rearrangement joins TRBV5-1 to TRBJ2-1; D possibly corresponds to TRBD2 (5 bases). CDR1 and CDR2 from the germline V gene are SGHRS and YFSETQ. Trimming left V 5 bases short and J 6 bases short, with 9 bases between. This CDR3 is 12 amino acids long. The CDR3 nucleotides read TGCGCCAGCAGACTAGGAAGCAATGAGCAGTTCTTC. Its translation: CASRLGSNEQFF. The variable domain in full, with the rest retrieved from reference TRBV5-1 and TRBJ2-1, is KAGVTQTPRYLIKTRGQQVTLSCSPISGHRSVSWYQQTPGQGLQFLFEYFSETQRNKGNFPGRFSGRQFSNSRSEMNVSTLELGDSALYLCASRLGSNEQFFGPGTRLTVL.

CDR3 nucleotides: TGCGCCAGCAGCCAAGTGAGGAAGGATTCACCCCTCCACTTT. This gives the protein CASSQVRKDSPLHF. The genes are TRBV4-1 and TRBJ1-6; D remains unclear. Germline assignment: CDR1 MGHRA and CDR2 YSYEKL. V lost 1 base and J 8 bases, leaving 9 bases between the germline ends. CDR3 length equals 14 residues.

This chain uses TRBV27 with TRBJ1-6; possibly TRBD1 for D (5 bases). The CDR3 length is 16 residues. V lost 4 bases and J 6 bases, leaving 16 bases between the germline ends. Germline CDR1 and CDR2: MNHEY and SMNVEV (reference sequence). The CDR3 loop reads CASSSSGQFSNSPLHF. Here the CDR3 DNA reads TGTGCCAGCAGTTCGAGCGGACAATTCTCTAATTCACCCCTCCACTTT.

Here the CDR3 reads CASTMGGTNTEAFF. In DNA, the CDR3 is TGTGCCAGTACCATGGGAGGGACGAACACTGAAGCTTTCTTT. The gene calls are TRBV19 and TRBJ1-1, with a tentative D call TRBD1 (5 bases). The germline gives CDR1 LNHDA, CDR2 SQIVND (reference sequence). This CDR3 contains 14 residues. Trimming cost V 7 bases and J 1 base, with 13 bases left between them.

CDR3 sequence: CASSPRLAGNQETQYF. DNA of the CDR3: TGTGCCAGTAGTCCCCGACTAGCGGGCAACCAAGAGACCCAGTACTTC. The gene calls are TRBV19 and TRBJ2-5, with TRBD2 matching over 10 bases. Germline V gives CDR1 LNHDA, CDR2 SQIVND (reference sequence). The CDR3 extends over 16 amino acids. V lost 5 bases, J lost 0 bases, and 6 bases stayed unmatched.

The rearrangement joins TRBV6-6 to TRBJ1-2, with a possible D match to TRBD1 (6 bases). The V gene lost 2 bases and the J gene lost 2 bases, with 12 bases spanning the gap. This CDR3 has 15 residues. Per germline, CDR1 MNHNY and CDR2 SVGAGI (reference sequence). CDR3 DNA sequence: TGTGCCAGCAGTTACACCCCGGACAGAAACTATGGCTACACCTTC. Its protein is CASSYTPDRNYGYTF.

This clone is a singleton in its sample. The chain uses TRBV7-2 and TRBJ1-1, with D perhaps matching TRBD1 (6 bases). Germline lookup yields CDR1 SGHTA and CDR2 FQGNSA. The CDR3 extends over 15 amino acids. With 5 bases removed from V and 1 base from J, the gap between germline ends came to 14 bases. The CDR3 spells CASSRDRTPNTEAFF. The CDR3 region has the DNA TGTGCCAGCAGCCGTGACAGGACCCCGAACACTGAAGCTTTCTTT.

The genes are TRBV10-3 and TRBJ2-7, with D unclear. The CDR3 is 13 amino acids. V lost 4 bases and J 3 bases, leaving 10 bases between the germline ends. Germline loops: CDR1 ENHRY, CDR2 SYGVKD. The chain's CDR3 is CAISAGLLYEQYF. CDR3 nucleotides: TGTGCCATCAGTGCCGGGCTCCTCTACGAGCAGTACTTC.

The chain uses TRBV5-1 and TRBJ2-7; D unclear. The V end was cut by 0 bases, the J end by 2 bases, with 6 bases between. The CDR3 length is 13 residues. From germline, CDR1 is SGHRS and CDR2 YFSETQ. The CDR3 sequence: CASSLGRTYEQYF. The CDR3 DNA is TGCGCCAGCAGCTTGGGCAGAACCTACGAGCAGTACTTC. Based on the CDR3 plus reference TRBV5-1 and TRBJ2-7, the full variable domain is KAGVTQTPRYLIKTRGQQVTLSCSPISGHRSVSWYQQTPGQGLQFLFEYFSETQRNKGNFPGRFSGRQFSNSRSEMNVSTLELGDSALYLCASSLGRTYEQYFGPGTRLTVT.

This clone is a singleton in its sample. The chain has TRBV6-5 and TRBJ1-5; the D is unclear. The CDR3 is made up of 15 amino acids. Germline V lookup: CDR1 MNHEY, CDR2 SVGAGI. V shed 4 bases and J shed 2 bases, with 12 bases lying between them. The CDR3 bases are TGTGCCAGCAGTTCCCTCACGGGAGGCAATCAGCCCCAGCATTTT. It specifies CASSSLTGGNQPQHF.

The J gene is TRBJ1-6, the V gene TRBV25-1, with TRBD1 as a possible D gene (6 bases). V dropped 3 bases and J dropped 7 bases, with 16 bases sitting between them. The CDR3 runs to 16 residues. In germline, CDR1 is MGHDK, CDR2 SYGVNS. This CDR3 reads CASSDLPGHPNSPLHF. CDR3 DNA: TGTGCCAGCAGTGATCTCCCGGGACACCCCAATTCACCCCTCCACTTT.

The chain has TRBV7-9 and TRBJ2-7; D is possibly TRBD2 (7 bases). The CDR3 has 14 amino acids. Trimming left V 2 bases short and J 5 bases short, with 13 bases between. Per germline, CDR1 SEHNR and CDR2 FQNEAQ (reference sequence). Here the CDR3 reads CASSLRGASHEQYF. CDR3 nucleotides: TGTGCCAGCAGCTTACGGGGGGCCAGCCACGAGCAGTACTTC. Full variable domain (missing parts from reference TRBV7-9 and TRBJ2-7): DTGVSQNPRHKITKRGQNVTFRCDPISEHNRLYWYRQTLGQGPEFLTYFQNEAQLEKSRLLSDRFSAERPKGSFSTLEIQRTEQGDSAMYLCASSLRGASHEQYFGPGTRLTVT.

Only a few counts were recorded for this clone. J is TRBJ2-7 and V is TRBV5-1; D is ambiguous. This CDR3 spans 12 amino acids. V lost 0 bases and J 6 bases, leaving 7 bases between the germline ends. Germline CDR1 is SGHRS and CDR2 is YFSETQ. The CDR3 bases are TGCGCCAGCAGCTTGGCCCCGCGCGAGCAGTACTTC. This sequence encodes CASSLAPREQYF.

The chain recombines TRBV19 with TRBJ1-3; 7 nucleotides agree with TRBD1. The CDR3 length is 15 residues. Trimming cost V 6 bases and J 2 bases; bases outside gene matches: 7. The germline gives CDR1 LNHDA, CDR2 SQIVND (reference sequence). The CDR3 sequence: CASRTDRSAGNTIYF. The DNA for the CDR3 is TGTGCCAGTAGGACGGACAGGTCGGCTGGAAACACCATATATTTT.

This chain joins TRBV19 and TRBJ1-4; D unclear. Deletions cut 11 bases from V and 10 bases from J, with 17 bases between. CDR1 and CDR2 from the germline V gene are LNHDA and SQIVND (reference sequence). The CDR3 runs 12 residues. For the CDR3, the DNA is TGTGCCGTCGGGAGCCCCCGAGGAAAACTGTTTTTT. This translates into CAVGSPRGKLFF.

The CDR3 nucleotides are TGTGCCAGCAGTTTATTTGTAGGGACGGGGAATTCACCCCTCCACTTT. It encodes CASSLFVGTGNSPLHF. V gene TRBV27 combines with J gene TRBJ1-6; D possibly corresponds to TRBD1 (5 bases). V was pared by 1 base and J by 7 bases, with 14 bases between. The germline V gene has CDR1 MNHEY and CDR2 SMNVEV (reference sequence). CDR3 length: 16 residues.